These 29 T cell receptor beta chains came from one sample sequenced in a study of blood T cell repertoires in COVID-19. Profiling relied on immunoSEQ multiplex PCR, and the TCRdb table lists in-frame clones only, not all of them. The sample lists hundreds of thousands of clones; roughly 87% were seen once. Sequences were obtained from peripheral blood. The origin of the receptors is a man aged 18 to 29 with active or convalescent COVID-19.

This sequence joins TRBV29-1 and TRBJ2-7, with 14 bases matching TRBD2. Trimming removed 1 base from V and 8 bases from J; junction bases left unmatched: 1. Germline lookup yields CDR1 SQVTM and CDR2 ANQGSEA. This CDR3 is built from 13 residues. CDR3 sequence (DNA): TGCAGCGTTGAAGGGACTAGCGGGAGGAAGCAGTACTTC. Amino acids: CSVEGTSGRKQYF.

The genes are TRBV5-6 and TRBJ1-4; the match to TRBD1 covers 7 bases. V trimming: 5 bases; J trimming: 8 bases; junction bases outside the gene matches: 15. The CDR3 has 16 residues. From germline, CDR1 is SGHDT and CDR2 YYEEEE. The CDR3 sequence: CASSLTGVAYYEKLFF. CDR3 DNA sequence: TGTGCCAGCAGTCTCACAGGGGTCGCATATTACGAAAAACTGTTTTTT.

Many counts were recorded for this clone. The rearrangement links TRBV19 to TRBJ1-2; D ambiguous. V was shortened by 1 base and J by 7 bases, with 10 bases between the two germline ends. The CDR3 is 13 amino acids. CDR1 and CDR2 (germline): LNHDA, SQIVND (reference sequence). The CDR3 nucleotides are TGTGCCAGTAGTATAGGACCAGACTTTGGCTACACCTTC. Its translation is CASSIGPDFGYTF.

This clone was seen more than once but under ten times. In DNA form, the CDR3 reads TGTGCCAGCAGTTACAGGTCCGAACAGGGCTACGAGCAGTACTTC. Its protein product is CASSYRSEQGYEQYF. The gene calls are TRBV6-5 and TRBJ2-7; possible D gene TRBD1, 6 bases. Per germline, CDR1 MNHEY and CDR2 SVGAGI. Between the trimmed V and J ends, which lost 2 bases and 3 bases, there was a span of 14 bases. This CDR3 is 15 amino acids long.

The chain has TRBV10-3 and TRBJ2-2; no definite D call. The V and J ends lost 8 bases and 3 bases respectively, with 19 bases between them. Looked up from germline, CDR1 is ENHRY and CDR2 is SYGVKD. CDR3 length: 16 amino acids. The CDR3 sequence is CAIREDNGKYTGELFF. The CDR3 coding sequence is TGTGCCATCCGAGAAGACAACGGAAAGTACACCGGGGAGCTGTTTTTT.

The gene calls are TRBV2 and TRBJ1-5, with 9 bases identical to TRBD1. Germline V CDR1 and CDR2: SNHLY, FYNNEI. Trimming removed 3 bases from V and 6 bases from J; junction bases left unmatched: 6. This CDR3 has 15 amino acids. The CDR3 DNA sequence: TGTGCCAGCAGTGATACAGGGGGCGAAGGTCAGCCCCAGCATTTT. This encodes CASSDTGGEGQPQHF.

This chain uses TRBV2 with TRBJ2-1, with 13 positions matching TRBD2. The CDR3 totals 15 residues. CDR1 and CDR2 from the germline V gene are SNHLY and FYNNEI. The J segment lost 6 bases and the V segment lost 6 bases, leaving 5 bases of the junction unmatched. The CDR3 loop is CASRLAGGLRNEQFF. For the CDR3, the DNA is TGTGCCAGCAGACTAGCGGGAGGGCTACGCAATGAGCAGTTCTTC.

The chain couples TRBV19 to TRBJ2-7, with TRBD2 matching over 12 bases. In germline, CDR1 is LNHDA, CDR2 SQIVND (reference sequence). CDR3 size: 17 residues. V gave up 5 bases and J gave up 4 bases; unmatched junction bases: 12. The CDR3 loop is CASSPAPGTSGFYEQYF. CDR3 DNA sequence: TGTGCCAGTAGTCCGGCCCCTGGGACTAGCGGGTTTTACGAGCAGTACTTC.

The gene calls are TRBV4-3 and TRBJ1-1; D is perhaps TRBD1 (5 bases). Deletions cut 1 base from V and 6 bases from J, with 21 bases between. Germline V gene sequence: CDR1 LGHNA, CDR2 YSLEER. CDR3 length: 17 amino acids. CDR3 in DNA: TGCGCCAGCAGCCAAGGTGCCAACAGGCTCTTGGCGTCTGAAGCTTTCTTT. It yields the protein CASSQGANRLLASEAFF.

The chain combines TRBV30 with TRBJ1-1, with TRBD1 matching 7 bases. J lost 6 bases, V lost 8 bases, and 6 bases had no gene match. CDR1 is GTSNPN, CDR2 SVGIG, per germline (reference sequence). There are 11 residues in the CDR3. The CDR3 DNA reads as TGTGCCAGAGACAGGGTCTCTGAAGCTTTCTTT. Its protein product is CARDRVSEAFF. The full variable domain, rest sourced from reference TRBV30 and TRBJ1-1, is SQTIHQWPATLVQPVGSPLSLECTVEGTSNPNLYWYRQAAGRGLQLLFYSVGIGQISSEVPQNLSASRPQDRQFILSSKKLLLSDSGFYLCARDRVSEAFFGQGTRLTVV.

The chain links TRBV6-5 to TRBJ1-2; 8 bases line up with TRBD1. This CDR3 has 12 amino acids. The germline V gene has CDR1 MNHEY and CDR2 SVGAGI. The ends lost 10 bases at V and 7 bases at J; junction bases unmatched: 8. CDR3 coding DNA: TGTGCCATCAGACAGGGGCTAGGTGGCTACACCTTC. It specifies CAIRQGLGGYTF.

This chain uses TRBV5-4 with TRBJ1-1; 7 bases line up with TRBD1. V gave up 3 bases and J gave up 0 bases; unmatched junction bases: 8. There are 16 residues in the CDR3. CDR1 is SGHNT, CDR2 YYREEE, per germline (reference sequence). CDR3 in DNA: TGTGCCAGCAGCTCCGGCGGGACAGCTATGAACACTGAAGCTTTCTTT. This sequence encodes CASSSGGTAMNTEAFF.

The chain couples TRBV7-8 to TRBJ1-2; TRBD1 might be the D (5 bases). The V gene lost 5 bases and the J gene lost 5 bases, with 18 bases spanning the gap. CDR3 length equals 15 residues. Germline V gene lookup returns CDR1 SGHVS and CDR2 FQNEAQ. The CDR3, as DNA: TGTGCCAGCAGCATTTCAGGGAGGGTGTTGTATGGCTACACCTTC. As protein: CASSISGRVLYGYTF.

This chain connects TRBV2 to TRBJ1-2, with 8 positions matching TRBD1. The trim removed 7 bases at V and 6 bases at J, leaving 7 bases unmatched. CDR1 is SNHLY, CDR2 FYNNEI, per germline. This CDR3 is built from 13 residues. CDR3 amino acids: CASNPDRGDGYTF. CDR3 sequence (DNA): TGTGCCAGCAACCCCGACAGGGGCGATGGCTACACCTTC.

The chain uses TRBV19 and TRBJ1-2; tentative D call: TRBD1 (6 bases). Germline assignment: CDR1 LNHDA and CDR2 SQIVND (reference sequence). The CDR3 has 15 amino acids. V was clipped by 7 bases and J by 5 bases, with 20 bases between them. The CDR3 bases are TGTGCCAGTACCACCAGGGAACAGGGCCGTTATGGCTACACCTTC. This translates into CASTTREQGRYGYTF. Filled out from reference TRBV19 and TRBJ1-2, the complete variable domain reads DGGITQSPKYLFRKEGQNVTLSCEQNLNHDAMYWYRQDPGQGLRLIYYSQIVNDFQKGDIAEGYSVSREKKESFPLTVTSAQKNPTAFYLCASTTREQGRYGYTFGSGTRLTVV.

This clone has at least ten counts. The chain recombines TRBV7-8 with TRBJ1-6, with TRBD1 as a possible D gene (5 bases). CDR3 length: 16 residues. The germline V and J ends were trimmed by 4 bases and 8 bases, with 18 bases remaining between them. Germline V gene data show CDR1 as SGHVS and CDR2 as FQNEAQ. The DNA for the CDR3 is TGTGCCAGCAGCTCCCAGGGAGGGGCGCTCTATTCACCCCTCCACTTT. Its protein product is CASSSQGGALYSPLHF.

The V gene is TRBV19, the J gene TRBJ2-7, with D perhaps TRBD2 (5 bases). Germline lookup yields CDR1 LNHDA and CDR2 SQIVND (reference sequence). The CDR3 extends over 15 amino acids. V lost 8 bases and J 4 bases, leaving 21 bases between the germline ends. The CDR3 region has the DNA TGTGCCAGTCCTTACCCGACGGGGAATCTGTACGAGCAGTACTTC. Protein product: CASPYPTGNLYEQYF.

This clone was picked up one time. This chain joins TRBV19 and TRBJ1-4, with 7 bases lining up with TRBD1. Germline CDR1 reads LNHDA; CDR2 reads SQIVND (reference sequence). The CDR3 loop spans 14 amino acids. V was pared by 4 bases and J by 7 bases, with 6 bases of the junction left unmatched. Written as DNA, the CDR3 is TGTGCCAGTAGTACATACCGGGACAGTGAAAAACTGTTTTTT. It codes for CASSTYRDSEKLFF.

CDR3 sequence: CASSLVNYGYTF. CDR3 nucleotides: TGTGCCAGCAGCTTAGTAAATTATGGCTACACCTTC. The chain carries TRBV13 and TRBJ1-2; no reliable D call. Germline V gene lookup returns CDR1 PRHDT and CDR2 FYEKMQ (reference sequence). The CDR3 covers 12 residues. V was clipped by 1 base and J by 5 bases, with 5 bases between them.

The CDR3 sequence is CASTPTIPTGELFF. CDR3 bases: TGTGCCAGCACCCCCACTATCCCCACCGGGGAGCTGTTTTTT. The rearrangement joins TRBV6-2 or TRBV6-3 to TRBJ2-2; D is ambiguous. In germline, CDR1 is MNHEY, CDR2 SVGEGT. V was pared by 7 bases and J by 4 bases, with 13 bases between. The CDR3 extends over 14 amino acids.

This sequence joins TRBV5-1 and TRBJ1-2; unclear D gene. The V and J ends lost 0 bases and 7 bases respectively, with 7 bases between them. Germline-derived CDR1 and CDR2 are SGHRS and YFSETQ. This CDR3 is 12 amino acids long. Written as DNA, the CDR3 is TGCGCCAGCAGCTTGGGCGGTCCTGGCTACACCTTC. Translation: CASSLGGPGYTF.

The chain is built from TRBV27 and TRBJ2-2; maybe TRBD2 (6 bases). Germline-derived CDR1 and CDR2 are MNHEY and SMNVEV (reference sequence). This CDR3 contains 13 residues. V dropped 3 bases and J dropped 5 bases, with 7 bases sitting between them. The CDR3 spells CASSFGRTGELFF. DNA for the CDR3: TGTGCCAGCAGTTTTGGGAGGACCGGGGAGCTGTTTTTT.

The chain has TRBV19 and TRBJ1-1; D is undetermined. Germline CDR1 is LNHDA and CDR2 is SQIVND (reference sequence). The V end was cut by 7 bases, the J end by 4 bases, with 7 bases between. The CDR3 length is 11 residues. The CDR3: CASKSGTEAFF. CDR3 nucleotide sequence: TGTGCCAGTAAGTCCGGCACTGAAGCTTTCTTT.

This chain uses TRBV25-1 with TRBJ1-2; maybe TRBD1 (5 bases). V dropped 1 base and J dropped 8 bases, with 14 bases sitting between them. The CDR3 is 14 amino acids. Germline CDR1 is MGHDK and CDR2 is SYGVNS. The CDR3 sequence: CASSESQGAAGYTF. The CDR3 coding sequence is TGTGCCAGCAGTGAATCACAAGGGGCCGCGGGCTACACCTTC.

This clone appeared a few times. The gene calls are TRBV5-4 and TRBJ2-5; D gene unclear. The germline gives CDR1 SGHNT, CDR2 YYREEE (reference sequence). The CDR3 has 13 amino acids. The germline V and J ends were trimmed by 9 bases and 5 bases, with 17 bases remaining between them. As DNA, the CDR3 is TGTGCCACGATGCCCCAGTCCCGCGAGACCCAGTACTTC. Protein: CATMPQSRETQYF.

This clone has only one observation. V gene TRBV6-2 or TRBV6-3 combines with J gene TRBJ2-1, with D possibly matching TRBD1 (7 bases). Trimming took off 2 bases at V and 7 bases at J, with 15 bases between the two ends. There are 15 residues in the CDR3. Germline assignment: CDR1 MNHEY and CDR2 SVGEGT. In nucleotides, the CDR3 is TGTGCCAGCAGTTACGGAGGGCAGGGGGAAAATGAGCAGTTCTTC. It encodes CASSYGGQGENEQFF.

J is TRBJ1-1 and V is TRBV7-9; D uncertain. The CDR3 length is 14 residues. Germline V gene sequence: CDR1 SEHNR, CDR2 FQNEAQ (reference sequence). Deletions cut 5 bases from V and 5 bases from J, with 15 bases between. The CDR3 region has the DNA TGTGCCAGCAGCCAGTCGGGGATGGCTACTGAAGCTTTCTTT. This gives the protein CASSQSGMATEAFF.

The V call is TRBV3-1 (or the pseudogene TRBV3-2), the J call TRBJ2-1, with D possibly matching TRBD2 (6 bases). The V and J ends lost 3 bases and 6 bases respectively, with 18 bases between them. The CDR3 is made up of 16 amino acids. CDR1 is LGHDT and CDR2 is YNNKEL in the germline V gene (reference sequence). The CDR3 reads CASSQGGAAIGNEQFF. The CDR3 coding sequence is TGTGCCAGCAGCCAGGGGGGAGCGGCCATAGGCAATGAGCAGTTCTTC.

The V and J genes are TRBV28 and TRBJ1-1; TRBD1 matches at 9 bases. Germline V gene lookup returns CDR1 MDHEN and CDR2 SYDVKM. Trimming cost V 8 bases and J 5 bases; bases outside gene matches: 9. The CDR3 is made up of 14 amino acids. CDR3 nucleotides: TGTGCCAGCTTCGAGACAGGGGGTTTTACTGAAGCTTTCTTT. Its translation: CASFETGGFTEAFF.